Each of the 22 T cell receptor beta chains below was sequenced from the same sample in a study of blood T cell repertoires in COVID-19. Measured with immunoSEQ multiplex PCR; TCRdb has only the in-frame clones, and not every one. The sample carries about 87,000 clones, roughly 75% recorded once. Sequencing used peripheral blood. The receptors here all came from a woman between 45 and 65 years old with acute or convalescent COVID-19.

The rearrangement links TRBV10-2 to TRBJ1-1, with 8 bases fitting TRBD1. The CDR3 has 15 amino acids. CDR1 is WSHSY, CDR2 SAAADI, per germline. The V segment lost 3 bases and the J segment 1 base; nucleotides outside the gene matches: 4. CDR3 in amino acids: CASSDQTGANTEAFF. CDR3 bases: TGCGCCAGCAGTGACCAGACAGGGGCGAACACTGAAGCTTTCTTT.

The gene calls are TRBV6-5 and TRBJ1-5; TRBD1 matches 8 bases. The CDR3 contains 15 residues. Germline V gives CDR1 MNHEY, CDR2 SVGAGI. V shed 6 bases, J shed 2 bases, and the junction held 6 bases outside the gene matches. In DNA, the CDR3 is TGTGCCAGCAGACCAGGGGGCTTGGGCAATCAGCCCCAGCATTTT. Amino acids: CASRPGGLGNQPQHF.

This sequence joins TRBV6-6 and TRBJ1-6; 7 nucleotides line up with TRBD1. V lost 7 bases, J lost 4 bases, and 4 bases stayed unmatched. The CDR3 runs 14 residues. CDR1 is MNHNY, CDR2 SVGAGI, per germline (reference sequence). The CDR3: CASKPQGYNSPLHF. The CDR3 DNA follows: TGTGCCAGCAAGCCACAGGGGTATAATTCACCCCTCCACTTT.

The chain couples TRBV5-4 to TRBJ2-5; no clear D gene. V dropped 1 base and J dropped 2 bases, with 9 bases sitting between them. The CDR3 has 14 residues. Germline CDR1 SGHNT, CDR2 YYREEE (reference sequence). This CDR3 reads CASSLFERQETQYF. CDR3 coding DNA: TGTGCCAGCAGCTTGTTTGAGCGTCAAGAGACCCAGTACTTC.

The sample holds one count of this clone. The chain joins TRBV19 to TRBJ1-1; D uncertain. The CDR3 extends over 14 amino acids. Germline CDR1 reads LNHDA; CDR2 reads SQIVND (reference sequence). Between the trimmed V and J ends, which lost 3 bases and 1 base, there was a span of 9 bases. The CDR3 DNA sequence: TGTGCCAGTAGTATTTATGAGGGGAACACTGAAGCTTTCTTT. It is translated as CASSIYEGNTEAFF.

The chain links TRBV4-1 to TRBJ1-6, with D possibly matching TRBD1 (6 bases). The CDR3 is 15 residues long. With 3 bases removed from V and 5 bases from J, the gap between germline ends came to 11 bases. CDR1 MGHRA and CDR2 YSYEKL come from the germline V gene. The CDR3 nucleotides are TGCGCCAGCAGCCAGAGGGACACCGATAATTCACCCCTCCACTTT. This sequence encodes CASSQRDTDNSPLHF.

This chain connects TRBV12-5 to TRBJ1-5, with D unresolved. The germline V and J ends were trimmed by 2 bases and 2 bases, with 13 bases remaining between them. Per the germline V gene, CDR1 is LGHNT and CDR2 is FRNRAP. CDR3 length equals 16 residues. The CDR3 here is CASGLLREWCNQPQHF. In DNA, the CDR3 is TGTGCTAGTGGTTTGTTACGGGAATGGTGCAATCAGCCCCAGCATTTT.

Regarding this clone: A junction end diverges from the germline sequence, so it may reflect a read error. This CDR3 reads CASSLAGGQGHF. The DNA of the CDR3 is TGTGCCAGCAGCTTAGCTGGTGGGCAGGGCCACTTC. The rearrangement links TRBV7-8 to TRBJ2-5; D possibly corresponds to TRBD1 (5 bases). The germline V gene encodes CDR1 SGHVS and CDR2 FQNEAQ. This CDR3 has 12 amino acids.

The rearrangement uses TRBV12-3 or TRBV12-4 and TRBJ1-1; D is ambiguous. This CDR3 has 13 amino acids. V lost 2 bases and J lost 3, with 7 bases in between. CDR3 DNA sequence: TGTGCCAGCAGTTTAAGGGAGGACACTGAAGCTTTCTTT. Translating it yields CASSLREDTEAFF.

This clone was seen a few times. The chain employs TRBV6-1 and TRBJ1-4, with a possible D match to TRBD1 (5 bases). In germline, CDR1 is MNHNS, CDR2 SASEGT. This CDR3 has 14 residues. The V end lost 2 bases, the J end lost 5 bases, and 9 bases lay between the germline ends. Here the CDR3 reads CASSEIGGNEKLFF. The CDR3 DNA follows: TGTGCCAGCAGTGAAATCGGGGGGAATGAAAAACTGTTTTTT.

The chain couples TRBV9 to TRBJ1-4; the D is unclear. This CDR3 is built from 13 residues. The V gene's germline CDR1 is SGDLS and CDR2 YYNGEE. V gave up 4 bases and J gave up 5 bases, with 9 bases separating them. CDR3 sequence reads: CASSPRPNEKLFF. The CDR3 DNA reads as TGTGCCAGCAGCCCGCGTCCGAATGAAAAACTGTTTTTT.

V and J are TRBV5-6 and TRBJ2-2; D unclear. From germline, CDR1 is SGHDT and CDR2 YYEEEE. This CDR3 has 12 residues. V was trimmed by 4 bases and J by 7 bases, leaving 8 bases between them. The CDR3 loop reads CASSQYHGELFF. CDR3 bases: TGTGCCAGCAGCCAGTATCACGGGGAGCTGTTTTTT.

The chain uses TRBV7-9 and TRBJ2-2, with D perhaps TRBD1 (5 bases). This CDR3 has 13 residues. Germline V gene lookup returns CDR1 SEHNR and CDR2 FQNEAQ (reference sequence). The germline V and J ends were trimmed by 2 bases and 5 bases, with 6 bases remaining between them. The CDR3 region has the DNA TGTGCCAGCAGCTTACAGGGAACCGGGGAGCTGTTTTTT. It yields the protein CASSLQGTGELFF.

This chain uses TRBV2 with TRBJ2-7, with 8 bases that match TRBD1. Looked up from germline, CDR1 is SNHLY and CDR2 is FYNNEI. The length of the CDR3 is 14 residues. The J segment lost 2 bases and the V segment lost 4 bases, leaving 4 bases of the junction unmatched. The CDR3, as DNA: TGTGCCAGCAGTGTCAACAGGGGGGCCTACGAGCAGTACTTC. It encodes CASSVNRGAYEQYF.

This sequence joins TRBV30 and TRBJ1-1; no firm D call. V gave up 2 bases and J gave up 1 base, with 14 bases separating them. The CDR3 runs to 15 residues. CDR1 is GTSNPN, CDR2 SVGIG, per germline (reference sequence). CDR3 coding DNA: TGTGCCTGGAGTCTAGATGTGGCCGCGAACACTGAAGCTTTCTTT. Its translation: CAWSLDVAANTEAFF.

This clone showed up just a few times. The chain couples TRBV27 to TRBJ2-7; D perhaps matches TRBD1 (6 bases). Germline lookup yields CDR1 MNHEY and CDR2 SMNVEV (reference sequence). V lost 6 bases to trimming and J lost 1 base, with 22 bases between them. CDR3 length equals 17 residues. The CDR3 DNA is TGTGCCAGCAGGGGCCTAGTTACAGGGAGAACTTCCTACGAGCAGTACTTC. It yields the protein CASRGLVTGRTSYEQYF.

A word on this clone: A much larger clone lies one base from this, so it may be a read error. The chain couples TRBV27 to TRBJ2-2, with D unresolved. V lost 4 bases to trimming and J lost 1 base, with 4 bases between them. The germline V gene has CDR1 MNHEY and CDR2 SMNVEV (reference sequence). The CDR3 is 13 residues long. The CDR3 DNA follows: TGTGCCAGCAGTTCCGGGAACACCGGGGAGCTGTTTTTT. It encodes CASSSGNTGELFF.

As to this clone: Other DNA sequences in this sample translate to the same CDR3. The chain combines TRBV5-6 with TRBJ1-2, with 7 bases fitting TRBD1. The V gene's germline CDR1 is SGHDT and CDR2 YYEEEE. V was pared by 2 bases and J by 4 bases, with 2 bases of the junction left unmatched. This CDR3 has 13 amino acids. DNA of the CDR3: TGTGCCAGCAGCTTAAGACAGGGCTATGGCTACACCTTC. The encoded protein is CASSLRQGYGYTF. The variable domain in full, with the rest retrieved from reference TRBV5-6 and TRBJ1-2, is DAGVTQSPTHLIKTRGQQVTLRCSPKSGHDTVSWYQQALGQGPQFIFQYYEEEERQRGNFPDRFSGHQFPNYSSELNVNALLLGDSALYLCASSLRQGYGYTFGSGTRLTVV.

The chain recombines TRBV5-1 with TRBJ2-7; 15 bases fit TRBD2. Germline values: CDR1 SGHRS, CDR2 YFSETQ. The CDR3 loop spans 16 amino acids. Trimming took 2 bases from V and 6 from J; bases not matched to a gene: 6. CDR3 protein: CASSFSPGLAGGEQYF. The CDR3 nucleotides are TGCGCCAGCAGCTTCTCCCCGGGACTAGCGGGGGGCGAGCAGTACTTC.

This chain joins TRBV4-1 and TRBJ1-2; tentatively, D is TRBD1 (5 bases). The germline V and J ends were trimmed by 1 base and 8 bases, with 14 bases remaining between them. Germline V gives CDR1 MGHRA, CDR2 YSYEKL. There are 14 residues in the CDR3. Here the CDR3 reads CASSQVGGDWGYTF. CDR3 sequence (DNA): TGCGCCAGCAGCCAAGTCGGGGGGGATTGGGGCTACACCTTC.

The V gene is TRBV18, the J gene TRBJ2-5, with D possibly TRBD1 on 6 matching bases. Germline values: CDR1 KGHSH, CDR2 LQKENI. The CDR3 runs to 14 residues. V was clipped by 3 bases and J by 3 bases, with 11 bases between them. CDR3 DNA: TGTGCCAGCTCACCGGGACAAAAGGAAGAGACCCAGTACTTC. This translates into CASSPGQKEETQYF.

V usage is TRBV21-1 and J usage is TRBJ1-2; the D call in the table, TRBD1, was not verified against the DNA. TRBV21-1 is described as a pseudogene. This CDR3 region has 15 residues. DNA for the CDR3: TGTGCCAGCACCCAGAAAATAACACCCGACTATGGCTACACCTTC. This translates into CASTQKITPDYGYTF.